This T cell receptor (beta chain) was identified in a study of blood T cell repertoires in COVID-19. Whole-study context: Collection of acute and convalescent COVID-19 samples took place in the United States, Italy and Spain. PBMCs, B-cell-depleted T cells, or T cells provided the cDNA or gDNA that made up the material.

Original processing notes: Amplification of reference gene primers provided the estimated nucleated cell counts. The method was immunoSEQ multiplex PCR; TCRdb's version includes in-frame clones alone and lacks a portion of them. That table supplies the V and J calls and clone size; D and trimming were determined from the DNA. The top ten hold roughly 1% of the sample, which has about half a million clones, 89% seen once. CDR3 length: 15 residues. Germline V gene data show CDR1 as SNHLY and CDR2 as FYNNEI. J lost 3 bases, V lost 2 bases, and 3 bases had no gene match. Enrollment of patients from Seattle took place during active infection, with longitudinal follow-up.

V usage is TRBV2 and J usage is TRBJ2-1; 8 bases map to TRBD1. The sequence was obtained from a young man with COVID-19, enrolled during active disease. Sequencing used peripheral blood. CDR3 in DNA: TGTGCCAGCAGTGAACGGACAGGGCACTACAATGAGCAGTTCTTC. Its protein product is CASSERTGHYNEQFF.